The rows below give T cell receptor beta chains drawn from one sample of a study of CD8 T cells in ankylosing spondylitis. Each CDR3 protein gets one entry after TCRdb re-called the 5' RACE reads with MiXCR. The table lists approximately 300,000 distinct CDR3 sequences, 6.5% to 10% of them singletons. The sample comprised blood, either unsorted or a sorted T cell fraction (not recorded which). The receptors here all came from a male donor with ankylosing spondylitis. The CDR3 runs from the conserved cysteine through the conserved F or W. D genes are given only for firm matches. For some rows the clone size is stated as once, few or many, or as a class when expanded; others skip it.

TRBJ2-1	.	few	TRBV6-2/TRBV6-3	CASSSQALSYNEQFF	TGTGCCAGCAGTTCACAGGCCCTCTCCTACAATGAGCAGTTCTTC
TRBJ2-7	.	few	TRBV29-1	CSVWGLEGHEQYF	TGCAGCGTGTGGGGCCTAGAGGGGCACGAGCAGTACTTC
TRBJ2-7	.	few	TRBV7-2	CASSLGHSRRYEQYF	TGTGCCAGCAGCCTGGGTCACTCACGACGTTACGAGCAGTACTTC
TRBJ2-1	.	many	TRBV7-2	CASSIPYGSNEQFF	TGTGCCAGCAGCATCCCATACGGGAGTAATGAGCAGTTCTTC
TRBJ2-7	TRBD2	many	TRBV10-3	CATAGAGGRRSEQYF	TGTGCCACCGCCGGGGCTGGCGGGAGGAGATCCGAGCAGTACTTC
TRBJ2-2	TRBD2	.	TRBV11-2	CASSSGAGGWTGELFF	TGTGCCAGCAGTTCCGGGGCGGGAGGGTGGACCGGGGAGCTGTTTTTT
TRBJ2-2	TRBD2	many	TRBV6-5	CASSYSGVSGRTGELFF	TGTGCCAGCAGTTACTCGGGCGTTAGCGGGAGGACCGGGGAGCTGTTTTTT
TRBJ2-1	.	.	TRBV20-1	CSAREPGVYNEQFF	TGCAGTGCTAGAGAGCCAGGGGTTTACAATGAGCAGTTCTTC
TRBJ2-2	.	.	TRBV6-4	CASSDHTGELFF	TGTGCCAGCAGTGACCACACCGGGGAGCTGTTTTTT
TRBJ2-3	.	.	TRBV28	CASSLSDALSTQYF	TGTGCCAGCAGTTTATCGGACGCACTTTCTACGCAGTATTTT
TRBJ2-3	TRBD2	many	TRBV5-1	CASSRSGRVSDTQYF	TGCGCCAGCAGCCGGAGCGGGAGAGTATCAGATACGCAGTATTTT
TRBJ1-5	.	few	TRBV2	CASSGGREPQHF	TGTGCCAGCAGTGGGGGGAGGGAGCCCCAGCATTTT
TRBJ2-1	TRBD2	.	TRBV18	CASSPTSGSRSEQFF	TGTGCCAGCTCACCTACTAGCGGGAGCAGGTCTGAGCAGTTCTTC
TRBJ1-2	.	few	TRBV29-1	CSVALTVDYGYTF	TGCAGCGTAGCCCTGACAGTGGACTATGGCTACACCTTC
TRBJ2-1	TRBD1	.	TRBV20-1	CSNNNRGYNEQFF	TGCAGCAACAACAACAGGGGCTACAATGAGCAGTTCTTC
TRBJ1-4	.	many	TRBV20-1	CSARVRGRSNEKLFF	TGCAGTGCTAGAGTCCGTGGGAGGAGTAATGAAAAACTGTTTTTT
TRBJ2-7	.	few	TRBV4-1	CASSLQGSFSYEQYF	TGCGCCAGCAGCCTCCAAGGGTCGTTCTCCTACGAGCAGTACTTC
TRBJ2-7	TRBD2	few	TRBV4-2	CASSQEGLALTYEQYF	TGTGCCAGCAGCCAAGAGGGACTAGCTCTCACCTACGAGCAGTACTTC
TRBJ2-3	TRBD2	.	TRBV6-5	CASSYSRGSGGRAQYF	TGTGCCAGCAGTTACTCTCGTGGTAGCGGGGGTAGGGCGCAGTATTTT
TRBJ1-4	TRBD1	.	TRBV5-5	CASSWTGGGEKLFF	TGTGCCAGCAGCTGGACAGGAGGGGGTGAAAAACTGTTTTTT
TRBJ2-7	.	few	TRBV4-2	CASSQEGTSLYEQYF	TGTGCCAGCAGCCAAGAGGGGACATCGCTCTACGAGCAGTACTTC
TRBJ2-3	TRBD1	.	TRBV5-1	CASSLDDRGLSDTQYF	TGCGCCAGCAGCTTGGATGACAGGGGGCTGTCAGATACGCAGTATTTT
TRBJ1-1	.	.	TRBV7-9	CASSLNSGGAFF	TGTGCCAGCAGCTTAAATTCTGGCGGAGCTTTCTTT
TRBJ2-7	TRBD2	few	TRBV28	CASSIAGGSSYEQYF	TGTGCCAGCAGTATAGCGGGAGGGAGCTCCTACGAGCAGTACTTC
TRBJ1-2	.	few	TRBV29-1	CSVRGRGGYTF	TGCAGCGTGCGAGGAAGGGGAGGCTACACCTTC
TRBJ1-3	.	few	TRBV4-1	CASTHRTAGNTIYF	TGCGCCAGCACCCACAGGACAGCGGGAAACACCATATATTTT
TRBJ2-7	TRBD1	few	TRBV24-1	CATSGQGSAEQYF	TGTGCCACCAGTGGACAGGGAAGCGCCGAGCAGTACTTC
TRBJ2-1	TRBD2	.	TRBV12-3/TRBV12-4	CASRTGRQAYNEQFF	TGTGCCAGCAGGACCGGGAGGCAGGCCTACAATGAGCAGTTCTTC
TRBJ2-1	.	.	TRBV20-1	CSASGAYNEQFF	TGCAGTGCTAGCGGGGCCTACAATGAGCAGTTCTTC
TRBJ2-4	.	.	TRBV7-9	CASSLGRPQNIQYF	TGTGCCAGCAGCTTGGGCAGGCCCCAAAACATTCAGTACTTC
TRBJ2-2	.	few	TRBV5-6	CASSFALVLGNGNTGELFF	TGTGCCAGCAGCTTCGCTTTGGTACTCGGGAACGGGAACACCGGGGAGCTGTTTTTT
TRBJ2-1	.	few	TRBV6-2/TRBV6-3	CAGSQGYNEQFF	TGTGCCGGCAGCCAGGGGTACAATGAGCAGTTCTTC
TRBJ1-2	.	few	TRBV5-1	CASSLVVGGYGYTF	TGCGCCAGCAGCTTGGTGGTAGGGGGCTATGGCTACACCTTC
TRBJ2-2	TRBD2	many	TRBV5-1	CASSPLAGGGPTGELFF	TGCGCCAGCAGTCCACTAGCGGGAGGCGGCCCGACCGGGGAGCTGTTTTTT
TRBJ2-2	TRBD2	few	TRBV12-3/TRBV12-4	CASSGSGRGNTGELFF	TGTGCCAGCAGCGGTAGCGGGAGGGGGAACACCGGGGAGCTGTTTTTT
TRBJ2-5	.	.	TRBV20-1	CSARDEETQYF	TGCAGTGCTAGAGATGAAGAGACCCAGTACTTC
TRBJ2-5	.	few	TRBV11-3	CASSPGTTESETQYF	TGTGCCAGCAGCCCGGGGACAACCGAGTCGGAGACCCAGTACTTC
TRBJ1-1	TRBD1	few	TRBV29-1	CSGQTGGDTEAFF	TGCAGCGGCCAGACAGGGGGGGACACTGAAGCTTTCTTT
TRBJ2-3	.	many	TRBV2	CASNYPGQSTDTQYF	TGTGCCAGCAACTACCCCGGACAGAGCACAGATACGCAGTATTTT
TRBJ2-7	TRBD1	many	TRBV5-6	CASNADDRGRSNYEQYF	TGTGCCAGCAACGCCGACGACAGGGGGCGATCGAACTACGAGCAGTACTTC
TRBJ1-1	.	.	TRBV4-1	CASSQDFGATNTEAFF	TGCGCCAGCAGCCAAGATTTTGGGGCCACGAACACTGAAGCTTTCTTT
TRBJ2-7	TRBD2	many	TRBV20-1	CSARVRLAGLYEQYF	TGCAGTGCTAGAGTCCGACTAGCGGGCCTATACGAGCAGTACTTC
TRBJ2-7	.	few	TRBV9	CASSDHRDPTYEQYF	TGTGCCAGCAGCGACCACAGAGATCCCACCTACGAGCAGTACTTC
TRBJ1-2	TRBD1	.	TRBV7-3	CASSLTSDRGRYGYTF	TGTGCCAGCAGCTTAACTTCGGACAGGGGCCGCTATGGCTACACCTTC
TRBJ1-1	TRBD1	few	TRBV11-2	CASSSRTGDTEAFF	TGTGCCAGCAGCTCCCGGACAGGGGACACTGAAGCTTTCTTT
TRBJ2-1	TRBD2	many	TRBV6-1	CASSEAQLAGQFF	TGTGCCAGCAGCGAAGCCCAACTAGCGGGACAGTTCTTC
TRBJ2-1	.	few	TRBV5-1	CASSLARLDNEQFF	TGCGCCAGCAGCTTGGCTCGACTAGACAATGAGCAGTTCTTC
TRBJ2-7	.	many	TRBV5-1	CASSLWVRVDDEQYF	TGCGCCAGCAGCTTGTGGGTTAGGGTGGACGACGAGCAGTACTTC
TRBJ1-3	TRBD1	few	TRBV6-1	CASSINRGQGNTIYF	TGTGCCAGCAGTATTAACAGGGGGCAGGGAAACACCATATATTTT
TRBJ2-7	.	few	TRBV20-1	CSARDLGQITYEQYF	TGCAGTGCTAGAGATCTTGGACAGATAACTTACGAGCAGTACTTC
TRBJ1-1	.	few	TRBV5-1	CASSLAVPTLGVAEAFF	TGCGCCAGCAGCTTGGCGGTGCCCACGTTGGGTGTGGCTGAAGCTTTCTTT
TRBJ2-3	.	few	TRBV3-1	CASSQEGGGPPDTQYF	TGTGCCAGCAGCCAAGAAGGGGGAGGGCCACCAGATACGCAGTATTTT
TRBJ2-1	.	few	TRBV5-1	CASSLTGLLNEQFF	TGCGCCAGCAGCTTGACAGGGCTTCTGAATGAGCAGTTCTTC
TRBJ2-1	TRBD2	.	TRBV7-8	CASSLSGLAGVNEQFF	TGTGCCAGCAGCTTAAGCGGACTAGCGGGAGTGAATGAGCAGTTCTTC
TRBJ2-1	.	few	TRBV29-1	CSVEGPGWEQFF	TGCAGCGTTGAAGGCCCAGGGTGGGAGCAGTTCTTC
TRBJ2-2	TRBD2	few	TRBV5-1	CASSLGVTSGPGELFF	TGCGCCAGCAGCTTGGGAGTGACTAGCGGACCCGGGGAGCTGTTTTTT
TRBJ2-2	.	many	TRBV5-1	CASSRGVPGATGELFF	TGCGCCAGCAGCCGCGGCGTCCCAGGGGCCACCGGGGAGCTGTTTTTT
TRBJ2-4	TRBD2	.	TRBV2	CASSRTSGGHIQYF	TGTGCCAGCAGCCGGACTAGCGGTGGACACATTCAGTACTTC
TRBJ1-2	.	.	TRBV28	CASSFGVGYTF	TGTGCCAGCAGTTTTGGGGTTGGCTACACCTTC
TRBJ2-1	TRBD2	many	TRBV20-1	CSARQSGRRQFF	TGCAGTGCTAGACAGAGCGGGAGACGGCAGTTCTTC